This T cell receptor beta chain originates from a study of shared clonotypes between healthy human individuals. In the study overall: The people who gave samples were two women and a few men aged 18 to 49.

Study findings and constraints: Memory subsets generally showed smaller estimated richness than naive subsets did. Between a few donors, naive CD4 clonotypes were shared at a level of around 4.8%.

A note on this clone: Antigen specificity is unknown.

There were only Caucasian adults among the donors, and all lived in Nashville, Tennessee. Trimming took off 2 bases at V and 5 bases at J, with 9 bases between the two ends. CDR3 length equals 13 residues. CDR1 is SGHTA and CDR2 is FQGNSA in the germline V gene. Sequenced by immunoSEQ multiplex PCR; TCRdb stores in-frame clones only, minus some. The sample lists about 2.3 million clones; around 90% were seen once. The chain has TRBV7-2 and TRBJ2-5; D ambiguous. The sequence derives from a man aged 18 to 29 in good health. Some clones in this sample may be carry-over from other donors' samples. The source material was naive CD4+ T cells from PBMCs. The subset was: CD45RA+ positively selected. CDR3 loop: CASSLFQVETQYF. The CDR3 nucleotides are TGTGCCAGCAGCTTATTTCAGGTGGAGACCCAGTACTTC. The complete variable domain, with remaining parts taken from reference TRBV7-2 and TRBJ2-5, reads GAGVSQSPSNKVTEKGKDVELRCDPISGHTALYWYRQSLGQGLEFLIYFQGNSAPDKSGLPSDRFSAERTGGSVSTLTIQRTQQEDSAVYLCASSLFQVETQYFGPGTRLLVL.